This T cell receptor beta chain was documented in a study of cytomegalovirus exposure and HLA in healthy donors. Study results and limitations: Accurate predictions that matched the HLA-A and HLA-B alleles of most subjects were reportedly made from TCR beta sequences. Certain sequence variants were highly shared and formed a cluster, and this cluster was likely a sequencing artifact.

A multiplex PCR was run with 60 Vbeta primers and 13 Jbeta primers. Generated by immunoSEQ multiplex PCR, the TCRdb table keeps only in-frame clones and is missing some. The sample has 95,000 to 100,000 clones; roughly four fifths are singletons. Those who donated were healthy bone marrow donors. V shed 4 bases and J shed 10 bases, with 14 bases lying between them. This CDR3 contains 13 residues. Germline V gene lookup returns CDR1 SGHVS and CDR2 FQNEAQ. Concerning this clone: Its antigen is unidentified.

This chain joins TRBV7-8 and TRBJ2-1, with a tentative D call TRBD1 (5 bases). Sequenced material: PBMCs. This clonotype was sampled from a man aged 50-60 years in good health and CMV-seronegative. In DNA form, the CDR3 reads TGTGCCAGCAGCTCCCATGTGACAGTCGAGCAGTTCTTC. Amino acids: CASSSHVTVEQFF.